This TCR beta chain is drawn from a study of Ad26.COV2.S vaccination and SARS-CoV-2 variants. As for the study in general: Donor joined the COV1001 Ad26.COV2.S trial arm.

CDR3 length: 13 amino acids. Germline V gene sequence: CDR1 MGHRA, CDR2 YSYEKL. Deletions cut 1 base from V and 4 bases from J, with 7 bases between. Data came from immunoSEQ multiplex PCR; TCRdb stores just in-frame clones and leaves some out. This sample yields roughly 300,000 clones, of which 70% to 90% are seen a single time; 9.5% to 12% belongs to the top ten. Treatment here: 15 to 20 received Ad26.COV2.S at low or high dose, single or two shots; about 5 received placebo; per-sample allocation not given. Specimens were obtained on day 63 following the first vaccine or placebo injection. At a Boston site, the person donating was an adult of 18-55 years.

The TCR comes from a person between 18 and 59 years old who received the Ad26.COV2.S COVID-19 vaccine or a placebo. The starting material was peripheral blood, obtained in a trial of Ad26.COV2.S vaccine versus placebo. The chain links TRBV4-1 to TRBJ1-1; TRBD1 might be the D (6 bases). The CDR3 bases are TGCGCCAGCAGCCAAGTGGGGGCCACTGAAGCTTTCTTT. Protein: CASSQVGATEAFF.